This T cell receptor (beta chain) was found in a study of blood T cell repertoires in COVID-19 (dated by TCRdb to 2018 to 2020). Study-level background: Samples covering the acute and convalescent phases of COVID-19 were provided by collaborators in the United States, Italy and Spain. The material from the prospective study consisted of cDNA or gDNA derived from T cells, B-cell-depleted T cells, or PBMCs. The dataset comprised deeply sampled blood TCRbeta repertoires from subjects exposed to, actively infected with, or recovered from COVID-19. A freely available public database, intended as a resource for researchers studying the immune response to SARS-CoV-2, is where the repertoires were released. The samples were drawn from two sources: the first 160 participants of the ongoing ImmuneRACE study, and approximately 1,300 subjects contributed by 6 global collaborators. The sample metadata nearly always contained a de-identified subject ID, COVID-19 status, age in years and sex. Where available, HLA class I and class II types were taken from metadata supplied by the sample provider and were not determined by assay-based typing. Study-level results and caveats: The quantity of clinical and demographic metadata differed by source and by participant and was supplied without curation.

TCRbeta CDR3 regions were amplified from genomic DNA using the immunoSEQ Assay, a bias-controlled multiplex PCR. The original methods were these. Within the assay, amplification of reference gene primers was used to estimate how many nucleated cells each sample contained. Sequence reads were collapsed and filtered to measure the absolute abundance of every unique TCRbeta CDR3 rearrangement. Productive Simpson clonality was computed per sample as the square root of Simpson's diversity index over productive rearrangements. TCRdb stores this immuneACCESS table with in-frame sequences only. Part of the clones is absent; in the studies checked, under half of the shortfall reflects unresolved V genes, and no reason is known for the rest. The V and J calls and clone size come from that table; D and trimming were worked out from the DNA. This sample lists about 300,000 clones; 75% to 90% were detected once. The biggest ten clones account for about 2% of the sample.

Turning to this clone: It has no known antigen specificity. Base-call qualities are not available, and no considerably larger clone is one nucleotide away.

In the prospective study, participants were about 18 to 90 years old, resided in about two dozen geographic areas of the United States, and were enrolled through a virtual design. Cohort assignment in the prospective study relied on participant-reported clinical history from a screening survey and a study questionnaire. ImmuneRACE Cohort 3 recovered participants were defined by two consecutive negative NP/OP PCR tests, healthcare professional clearance, or symptom resolution. Each participant in the prospective study had whole blood, serum and a nasopharyngeal or oropharyngeal swab collected by mobile phlebotomists. Over a 2-month period, participants in the prospective study had the option of providing additional blood draws and questionnaires. Before DNA extraction, prospective study blood samples were shipped either frozen or at room temperature. The CDR1 and CDR2 encoded by the germline V gene (reference sequence) are MNHEY and SMNVEV. Between the V and J ends, shortened by 3 bases and 8 bases respectively, the junction contains 8 bases. Including the terminal cysteine and phenylalanine, the CDR3 comprises 12 residues. The kept DNA is CDR3 alone, 36 bases in frame from the first base.

This receptor was taken from a man aged 25 to 45 who had recovered from COVID-19. The chain uses TRBV27 and TRBJ1-5; a weak D assignment points to TRBD1 (5 bases agree). What was sequenced was PBMCs or T cells enriched from blood (not recorded which). In nucleotides, the sequence is TGTGCCAGCAGTTTCGGGGGTGAGCCCCAGCATTTT. It is translated as CASSFGGEPQHF.